The text below deals with one TCR beta chain. Its antigen is currently unknown. The entry originates in a study of identical twins. The germline V gene encodes CDR1 SGHRS and CDR2 YFSETQ. CDR3 length: 13 residues. Trimming removed 3 bases from V and 16 bases from J; junction bases left unmatched: 10. TCRdb analysed the 5' RACE reads with MiXCR anew, one entry per CDR3 protein. The sample consists of approximately 630,000 distinct CDR3 sequences, under 8.5% of them appearing once. Study outcomes and limitations: Cross-sectional statistical analysis, not tracking of the same donors, underpinned the conclusions. The study found excess low generation probability among twin-shared out-of-frame alpha sequences. Models came in too low on out-of-frame TCR alpha sharing in monozygotic twins. Excess sharing by twins proved weaker in beta out-of-frame sequences.

Separately, the same data were catalogued under a study of yellow fever vaccine responses in identical twins.

The chain couples TRBV5-1 to TRBJ2-1, with 10 bases aligning to TRBD2. The source of this sequence is a woman aged 18-29 years in good health. The sequenced sample consisted of PBMCs. Here the CDR3 reads CASSSELGTSEFF. As DNA, the CDR3 is TGCGCCAGCAGCTCTGAACTCGGGACTAGCGAATTCTTC.